The present entry profiles one TCR beta chain with its context. Its antigen is unidentified. With 60 Vbeta and 13 Jbeta primers, the PCR was carried out. The protocol was immunoSEQ multiplex PCR, while the TCRdb copy is restricted to in-frame clones and leaves out a portion. There are 150,000 to 200,000 clones in the sample; roughly 9.5% occur only once, and over 1% lies in the top ten. The data belong to a study of cytomegalovirus exposure and HLA in healthy donors. Findings of the study overall: Later analysis placed DRB1 highest and HLA-C lowest in TCR association rates, which differed by HLA locus. Most TCR sequences showed up rarely, but some public TCRs showed up in many donors. In a later analysis, most CMV-associated TCR beta chains appeared HLA-restricted.

V was clipped by 3 bases and J by 3 bases; unmatched bases: 7. The CDR3 covers 14 residues. The germline gives CDR1 GTSNPN, CDR2 SVGIG (reference sequence). Sequencing input: PBMCs. The sequence derives from a woman aged 25 to 39 in good health and CMV-seropositive. This chain uses TRBV30 with TRBJ2-7; 8 bases align to TRBD1. CDR3 amino acids: CAWSARTGIYEQYF. The CDR3 nucleotides are TGTGCCTGGAGCGCCAGGACAGGGATCTACGAGCAGTACTTC.